One sample yielded the 10 T cell receptor beta chains listed below, sequenced in a study of T cell repertoires in cytomegalovirus infection. Antigens of these TCRs are unknown. TCRdb re-analysed the reads in MiXCR, keeping a single row per CDR3 protein. Here the sample spans some 920,000 distinct CDR3 sequences, less than 40% being singletons. The starting material was cultured CD8+ T cells from PBMCs, obtained from culture after CMV antigen stimulation. These receptor sequences come from a human donor in good health (CMV status not recorded). Some clones in this sample may be carry-over from other donors' samples.

Only a few counts were recorded for this clonotype. The gene calls are TRBV6-5 and TRBJ1-1; no clear D gene. V shed 3 bases and J shed 11 bases, with 16 bases lying between them. Germline V gives CDR1 MNHEY, CDR2 SVGAGI. The CDR3 totals 13 residues. CDR3: CASSYSQPDRAFF. The CDR3 nucleotides are TGTGCCAGCAGTTATTCACAACCCGATCGGGCTTTCTTT.

The chain carries TRBV29-1 and TRBJ1-1, with TRBD1 as a possible D gene (6 bases). Per germline, CDR1 SQVTM and CDR2 ANQGSEA. Trimming took off 5 bases at V and 6 bases at J, with 19 bases between the two ends. The CDR3 contains 14 residues. CDR3 sequence: CSVLDGGASSEAFF. In nucleotides, the CDR3 is TGCAGCGTTCTCGACGGGGGCGCATCGTCTGAAGCTTTCTTT.

The chain employs TRBV24-1 and TRBJ2-1; TRBD2 agrees at 8 bases. The CDR3 is 16 residues long. Trimming took 3 bases from V and 7 from J; bases not matched to a gene: 10. Germline-derived CDR1 and CDR2 are KGHDR and SFDVKD. The CDR3 is CATSDPPGLVGNEQFF. In nucleotides, the CDR3 is TGTGCCACCAGTGATCCCCCGGGACTAGTGGGGAATGAGCAGTTCTTC.

This clonotype was detected ten times or more. The chain recombines TRBV28 with TRBJ1-3, with D perhaps matching TRBD1 (5 bases). The germline V gene encodes CDR1 MDHEN and CDR2 SYDVKM. The CDR3 length is 22 residues. Trimming removed 4 bases from V and 0 bases from J, with 31 bases in between. CDR3 residues: CASSYYPSDSTPPGTSGNTIYF. CDR3 DNA sequence: TGTGCCAGCAGTTACTATCCCTCCGACAGTACCCCACCGGGGACCTCTGGAAACACCATATATTTT.

V gene TRBV5-4 combines with J gene TRBJ2-3, with a tentative D call TRBD1 (6 bases). This CDR3 region has 16 residues. V was cut by 0 bases and J by 2 bases, with 13 bases left in between. Germline-derived CDR1 and CDR2 are SGHNT and YYREEE (reference sequence). The CDR3 reads CASSLGRGVDTDTQYF. CDR3 DNA sequence: TGTGCCAGCAGCTTGGGCAGGGGAGTAGACACAGATACGCAGTATTTT.

This clonotype was counted a few times. V usage is TRBV6-5 and J usage is TRBJ1-1; a weak D match, TRBD1 (5 bases). CDR1 MNHEY and CDR2 SVGAGI come from the germline V gene. The CDR3 runs 15 residues. The V end lost 2 bases, the J end lost 4 bases, and 14 bases lay between the germline ends. This CDR3 is CASSYTRERSTEAFF. The CDR3 DNA reads TGTGCCAGCAGTTACACCAGGGAGCGAAGCACTGAAGCTTTCTTT.

This clonotype was seen repeatedly, ten times or more. The gene calls are TRBV12-3 or TRBV12-4 and TRBJ1-1, with D possibly matching TRBD1 (5 bases). CDR3 length equals 18 residues. The V end was cut by 3 bases, the J end by 0 bases, with 20 bases between. The chain's CDR3 is CASSFQDSRALVNTEAFF. As DNA, the CDR3 is TGTGCCAGCAGTTTTCAGGATAGCAGGGCCTTAGTGAACACTGAAGCTTTCTTT.

This clonotype was recorded a few times. The chain employs TRBV10-2 and TRBJ2-3, with 10 nucleotides matching TRBD2. V lost 7 bases to trimming and J lost 2 bases; unmatched junction nucleotides: 12. Germline V CDR1 and CDR2: WSHSY, SAAADI. CDR3 length: 17 residues. The CDR3 sequence: CASIGSGGAVDTDTQYF. CDR3 nucleotides: TGCGCCAGCATAGGGAGCGGGGGGGCCGTTGACACAGATACGCAGTATTTT.

The chain is built from TRBV4-2 and TRBJ2-7; D is undetermined. The CDR3 spans 15 residues. V gave up 0 bases and J gave up 3 bases, with 12 bases separating them. The germline CDR1 and CDR2 sequences are LGHNA and YNFKEQ. CDR3 nucleotide sequence: TGTGCCAGCAGCCAAGATTCTGTGGGAAACTACGAGCAGTACTTC. Its translation: CASSQDSVGNYEQYF.

This clonotype was counted only a few times. This chain links TRBV6-1 with TRBJ2-1; no definite D call. In germline, CDR1 is MNHNS, CDR2 SASEGT. The V end was cut by 3 bases, the J end by 5 bases, with 8 bases between. The CDR3 sequence is 13 residues long. The CDR3 spells CASSDLQNNEQFF. CDR3 in DNA: TGTGCCAGCAGTGATTTACAGAACAATGAGCAGTTCTTC.